This T cell receptor (beta chain) comes out of a study of shared clonotypes between healthy human individuals. Whole-study findings and limits: The diversity represented, both genetic and in exposure history, was limited by few donors.

CDR3 length equals 14 residues. Germline V CDR1 and CDR2: KGHSH, LQKENI. V shed 3 bases and J 6 bases; nucleotides not matched to a gene: 7. A note on this clone: Its antigen is undetermined. Within the sample, other DNA sequences also encode this same CDR3.

Data came from immunoSEQ multiplex PCR; TCRdb stores just in-frame clones and leaves some out. Here the sample spans around 1.5 million clones, around 98% being singletons. The sequencing sample was made of naive CD4+ T cells sorted from blood. As to subset: CD45RA+ positively selected. V is TRBV18 and J is TRBJ2-7; 8 positions agree with TRBD1. The receptor's source is a man younger than 45 in good health. The CDR3 coding sequence is TGTGCCAGCTCACCTCTGGACAGGGCTGGCGAGCAGTACTTC. The encoded protein is CASSPLDRAGEQYF.